This TCR beta chain is from a study of glioma-infiltrating T cells. Study results and limitations: A blood CDR3 motif signature was depleted in highly divergent patients. Very few CDR3 sequences were shared between tissue and blood.

A note on this clonotype: Its antigen is undetermined.

V lost 2 bases and J 2 bases, leaving 15 bases between the germline ends. The germline V gene has CDR1 MDHEN and CDR2 SYDVKM. CDR3 size: 16 residues. The iRepertoire nested amplicon-rescue multiplex PCR amplified TCR alpha and beta CDR3s from RNA. Tissue mRNA or PBMC total RNA, roughly 95-400 ng, went into one-step reverse transcription and amplification. TCRdb recomputed calls from the multiplex PCR reads with MiXCR, one row per CDR3 protein. The data show 300,000 to 450,000 distinct CDR3 sequences, with less than 50% seen just once and 12% held by the top ten. The specimen sequenced was glioma tissue, nonneoplastic brain tissue, or PBMCs (not recorded which). The chain has TRBV28 and TRBJ1-2; D is undetermined. This sequence originates from a human donor with low-grade glioma or glioblastoma, undergoing nonglioma brain surgery, or in good health (not recorded which). CDR3 protein: CASSLELDRPNYGYTF. CDR3 coding DNA: TGTGCCAGCAGTTTAGAGCTCGACCGCCCAAACTATGGCTACACCTTC.